The rows below give T cell receptor beta chains drawn from one sample of a study of neurological immune-mediated disorders. A single record per CDR3 protein comes from TCRdb applying MiXCR to the 5' RACE reads. The data contain under 50,000 distinct CDR3 sequences, around a tenth of them singletons. Sequenced: CD4+ T cells from blood. The source of these receptors is a woman aged 25 to 39 with HTLV-1-associated myelopathy (HAM/TSP). The CDR3 runs from the conserved cysteine through the conserved F or W. Fields, in order: clone size, J gene, D gene, V gene, CDR3 protein. A D gene is named only where the DNA matches it firmly. Clone size is stated in some rows and not others, as once, few, many or a class when expanded.

>many|TRBJ2-2|TRBD1|TRBV20-1
CSARVDRDAGELFF
>-|TRBJ2-7|-|TRBV5-1
CASSSSSGIKQYF
>many|TRBJ2-3|TRBD2|TRBV6-2/TRBV6-3
CASSYSETSVEWTDTQYF
>few|TRBJ2-7|TRBD2|TRBV18
CASSTGTTYEQYF
>many|TRBJ1-6|-|TRBV20-1
CSASGRVRDSPLHF
>many|TRBJ1-1|-|TRBV5-1
CASSLGKTGNTEAFF
>many|TRBJ1-4|TRBD1|TRBV6-4
CASSQDRVATNEKLFF
>many|TRBJ1-1|-|TRBV7-9
CASSRNTEAFF
>many|TRBJ1-5|-|TRBV5-6
CASSLARGNPQPQHF
>many|TRBJ1-2|-|TRBV7-9
CASSPGPGYTF
>-|TRBJ1-1|-|TRBV29-1
CSVDSQVNTEAFF
>many|TRBJ1-2|-|TRBV18
CASSRGTANYGYTF
>many|TRBJ2-4|TRBD2|TRBV20-1
CSARLSGDAKNIQYF
>many|TRBJ2-1|-|TRBV5-1
CASSLSGLAYNEQFF
>many|TRBJ1-5|-|TRBV29-1
CSARQANQPQHF
>many|TRBJ1-2|-|TRBV20-1
CSAIGSSPVHYGYTF
>many|TRBJ2-3|-|TRBV20-1
CSAIKPRQIRTDTQYF
>many|TRBJ1-6|-|TRBV20-1
CSARASSTSSYNSPLHF
>many|TRBJ2-1|-|TRBV11-2
CASSPLRGSGRNEQFF
>-|TRBJ2-3|-|TRBV4-2
CASSPWGRSVGTDTQYF
>many|TRBJ2-3|-|TRBV5-1
CASSLGLETDTQYF
>many|TRBJ1-1|-|TRBV10-3
CATTQGIPTEAFF
>-|TRBJ2-1|-|TRBV10-3
CAISQQGSYNEQFF
>many|TRBJ1-2|-|TRBV7-2
CASSLGVVRADYGYTF
>many|TRBJ1-5|TRBD1|TRBV20-1
CSAADRGQPQHF
>many|TRBJ1-5|-|TRBV6-1
CASSARVGNQPQHF
>many|TRBJ1-3|TRBD1|TRBV3-1
CASSRKPPQGDRGNTIYF
>many|TRBJ2-3|-|TRBV20-1
CSARDPGFTDTQYF
>many|TRBJ1-2|TRBD1|TRBV6-5
CASSRDRAYYGYTF
>many|TRBJ2-3|TRBD2|TRBV4-2
CASSQDPWTSGGPLDTQYF
>many|TRBJ1-3|-|TRBV10-3
CAIWDLGNTIYF
>many|TRBJ1-4|-|TRBV20-1
CSARVRGFNEKLFF
>-|TRBJ1-1|-|TRBV20-1
CGARDLAGVTEAFF
>many|TRBJ1-1|-|TRBV20-1
CSAPAAQGGNTEAFF
>many|TRBJ1-1|-|TRBV6-4
CASSDGRGFAEAFF
>once|TRBJ2-3|-|TRBV7-2
CASSLGTAAQYF
>many|TRBJ1-4|TRBD1|TRBV20-1
CSATPGQGNEKLFF
>many|TRBJ1-2|-|TRBV5-1
CASSDYLTNYGYTF
>-|TRBJ2-3|-|TRBV18
CASSPDRRGTDTQYF
>-|TRBJ1-5|-|TRBV20-1
CSARDITEQGNQPQHF
>many|TRBJ2-3|-|TRBV29-1
CSGTPGTDTQYF
>many|TRBJ1-3|-|TRBV5-1
CASSLVPADFSGNTIYF
>-|TRBJ1-5|-|TRBV20-1
CSARDSQNNQPQHF
>many|TRBJ2-7|-|TRBV3-1
CASSQVSSYEQYF
>many|TRBJ2-2|-|TRBV5-5
CASSFQGRSTGELFF
>once|TRBJ2-7|-|TRBV10-3
CAISEGLSALYEQYF
>many|TRBJ2-7|-|TRBV14
CASSQLQGPSYEQYF
>many|TRBJ1-2|TRBD1|TRBV6-2/TRBV6-3
CASSPDRGNGYTF
>-|TRBJ1-2|TRBD1|TRBV6-5
CASTKTGGSGGGYTF
>many|TRBJ2-1|-|TRBV7-2
CASSLAAGIYNEQFF
>many|TRBJ2-7|TRBD1|TRBV12-3/TRBV12-4
CASSLRDRGYEQYF
>-|TRBJ1-1|-|TRBV15
CATSRGGPNTEAFF
>many|TRBJ2-7|-|TRBV12-3/TRBV12-4
CASSFRKGYEQYF
>many|TRBJ1-6|-|TRBV20-1
CSARVGLNSYNSPLHF
>many|TRBJ2-7|-|TRBV5-1
CASSLPGTEQYF